A single sample gave rise to the 26 T cell receptor beta chains below, sequenced in a study of patients and donors after allogeneic stem cell transplantation (dated by TCRdb to the early 2020s). The library relied on RT-PCR. TCRdb names NextSeq 550 as the instrument used. TCRdb reprocessing: public reads trimmed at Q25 with fastp, clones called with MiXCR, in-frame beta chains kept. Identical CDR3 protein sequences are pooled into one entry, listed with their most common genes and DNA. This sample comprises roughly 190,000 distinct CDR3 sequences, 41% of them detected only once. 33% of the sample is in the top ten clones. The sample consisted of blood, either unsorted or a sorted T cell fraction (not recorded which). These receptors were taken from a human donor who was either an allogeneic HSCT recipient or a stem cell or donor lymphocyte infusion donor (not recorded which). It is not recorded whose cells these are; they may come from a transplant donor.

This chain connects TRBV20-1 to TRBJ1-2; no clear D gene. V was trimmed by 1 base and J by 8 bases, leaving 5 bases between them. The length of the CDR3 is 10 residues. Germline V gives CDR1 DFQATT, CDR2 SNEGSKA (reference sequence). The CDR3 protein is CSARGVGYTF. CDR3 bases: TGCAGTGCTAGAGGGGTCGGCTACACCTTC.

The rearrangement links TRBV12-3 or TRBV12-4 to TRBJ1-1, with D tentatively TRBD1 (5 bases). The V end was cut by 8 bases, the J end by 4 bases, with 11 bases between. The CDR3 sequence is 12 residues long. The CDR3 sequence: CASAGEVTEAFF. The CDR3 region has the DNA TGTGCCAGCGCGGGGGAGGTCACTGAAGCTTTCTTT.

In this sample, this clonotype turned up a few times. J is TRBJ1-1 and V is TRBV4-3; TRBD1 matches at 7 bases. With 1 base clipped from V and 0 bases from J, the junction kept 5 bases outside the gene matches. CDR3 length: 16 amino acids. Germline CDR1 reads LGHNA; CDR2 reads YSLEER. The CDR3 region is CASSQGEGQLNTEAFF. CDR3 nucleotides: TGCGCCAGCAGCCAAGGGGAGGGACAGTTGAACACTGAAGCTTTCTTT.

The chain has TRBV10-3 and TRBJ1-6, with D hard to call. The CDR3 covers 14 residues. V was pared by 0 bases and J by 12 bases, with 12 bases between. Germline CDR1 ENHRY, CDR2 SYGVKD. The CDR3 coding sequence is TGTGCCATCAGTGAGTCCTCAGAGTGGGGACCCCTCCACTTT. It translates to CAISESSEWGPLHF.

This clonotype was seen a handful of times. V usage is TRBV6-1 and J usage is TRBJ1-5, with TRBD1 as a possible D gene (5 bases). Trimming stripped 4 bases from V and 6 bases from J, with 10 bases between. The germline gives CDR1 MNHNS, CDR2 SASEGT. The CDR3 sequence is 13 residues long. The CDR3 coding sequence is TGTGCCAGCAGTGTTTGGGGCCCTCAGCCCCAGCATTTT. Translation gives CASSVWGPQPQHF.

The J gene is TRBJ2-1, the V gene TRBV10-3; 8 bases agree with TRBD2. J lost 9 bases, V lost 9 bases, and 7 bases had no gene match. This CDR3 contains 12 residues. CDR1 is ENHRY and CDR2 is SYGVKD in the germline V gene. The DNA for the CDR3 is TGTGCCATGTCGGGACTAGTAGGTGAGCAGTTCTTC. It yields the protein CAMSGLVGEQFF.

V and J are TRBV9 and TRBJ2-1; maybe TRBD2 (6 bases). V lost 2 bases to trimming and J lost 7 bases, with 16 bases between them. Germline V gene data show CDR1 as SGDLS and CDR2 as YYNGEE. The CDR3 totals 15 residues. The CDR3: CASSVFRDSLNEQFF. DNA of the CDR3: TGTGCCAGCAGCGTCTTCCGGGACTCGTTGAATGAGCAGTTCTTC.

The rearrangement links TRBV7-9 to TRBJ2-1; D may be TRBD2 (6 bases). Per the germline V gene, CDR1 is SEHNR and CDR2 is FQNEAQ (reference sequence). The V and J ends lost 3 bases and 0 bases respectively, with 12 bases between them. This CDR3 spans 16 amino acids. Here the CDR3 DNA reads TGTGCCAGCAGCTTCCCGGGGGACGGCTCCTACAATGAGCAGTTCTTC. It yields the protein CASSFPGDGSYNEQFF.

V is TRBV12-3 or TRBV12-4 and J is TRBJ2-1; the match to TRBD2 covers 8 bases. The CDR3 consists of 12 residues. J was trimmed by 9 bases and V by 6 bases; bases with no gene match: 4. CDR3 DNA sequence: TGTGCCAGCAGGGGGACTAGGGCTGAGCAGTTCTTC. It codes for CASRGTRAEQFF.

The V gene is TRBV5-1, the J gene TRBJ2-1; tentative D call: TRBD2 (5 bases). V was pared by 4 bases and J by 4 bases, with 9 bases between. In germline, CDR1 is SGHRS, CDR2 YFSETQ. This CDR3 has 13 amino acids. Written as DNA, the CDR3 is TGCGCCAGCAGCGGGGAGAGATACAATGAGCAGTTCTTC. Protein product: CASSGERYNEQFF. Supplemented by reference TRBV5-1 and TRBJ2-1, the full variable domain reads KAGVTQTPRYLIKTRGQQVTLSCSPISGHRSVSWYQQTPGQGLQFLFEYFSETQRNKGNFPGRFSGRQFSNSRSEMNVSTLELGDSALYLCASSGERYNEQFFGPGTRLTVL.

The gene calls are TRBV20-1 and TRBJ1-2; D is unclear. Between the trimmed V and J ends, which lost 7 bases and 4 bases, there was a span of 13 bases. This CDR3 is 12 amino acids long. CDR1 is DFQATT, CDR2 SNEGSKA, per germline (reference sequence). CDR3 residues: CSGMLDGYGYTF. The CDR3 nucleotides are TGCAGTGGCATGCTGGACGGCTATGGCTACACCTTC.

The genes are TRBV20-1 and TRBJ1-1; D possibly corresponds to TRBD1 (5 bases). The CDR3 is 12 amino acids. Germline-derived CDR1 and CDR2 are DFQATT and SNEGSKA (reference sequence). Between the trimmed V and J ends, which lost 5 bases and 5 bases, there was a span of 12 bases. CDR3 coding DNA: TGCAGTGCTCCAGGGATCGATACTGAAGCTTTCTTT. Encoded protein: CSAPGIDTEAFF.

The V and J genes are TRBV7-9 and TRBJ1-4, with 7 bases matching TRBD1. The CDR3 length is 16 residues. After removal of 6 bases from V and 0 bases from J, the junction contained 7 bases not matched to a gene. From germline, CDR1 is SEHNR and CDR2 FQNEAQ (reference sequence). The CDR3 loop is CASSMQGGSTNEKLFF. The CDR3 DNA reads TGTGCCAGCAGTATGCAGGGGGGATCAACTAATGAAAAACTGTTTTTT.

This clonotype was seen just once. The gene calls are TRBV4-1 and TRBJ2-1; TRBD2 might be the D (6 bases). Per the germline V gene, CDR1 is MGHRA and CDR2 is YSYEKL. V lost 0 bases and J 2 bases, leaving 14 bases between the germline ends. This CDR3 region has 17 residues. Written as DNA, the CDR3 is TGCGCCAGCAGCCAAGATCTGGCGGGAACGACCTACAATGAGCAGTTCTTC. Its protein product is CASSQDLAGTTYNEQFF.

A few counts support this clonotype. This rearrangement joins TRBV4-3 to TRBJ1-2, with 8 bases fitting TRBD1. V lost 1 base, J lost 7 bases, and 8 bases stayed unmatched. The CDR3 extends over 15 amino acids. The germline gives CDR1 LGHNA, CDR2 YSLEER. CDR3: CASSQAPDRDRGYTF. The CDR3 DNA is TGCGCCAGCAGCCAAGCCCCGGACAGGGACCGTGGCTACACCTTC.

This clonotype was counted only a few times. The V call is TRBV5-1, the J call TRBJ2-1; perhaps TRBD2 as D (5 bases). The CDR3 has 15 amino acids. Germline V gene data show CDR1 as SGHRS and CDR2 as YFSETQ. Trimming shortened V by 0 bases and J by 2 bases, and 9 bases separated the two germline ends. CDR3 nucleotides: TGCGCCAGCAGCTTGGAGGGAGTGCCCTACAATGAGCAGTTCTTC. Encoded protein: CASSLEGVPYNEQFF.

The table lists this clonotype with many counts. The chain recombines TRBV5-1 with TRBJ2-2; 8 bases align to TRBD1. CDR1 is SGHRS and CDR2 is YFSETQ in the germline V gene. V trimming: 2 bases; J trimming: 1 base; junction bases outside the gene matches: 7. This CDR3 spans 17 amino acids. In DNA, the CDR3 is TGCGCCAGCAGCTTAGGTATGGGACAGGTGAACACCGGGGAGCTGTTTTTT. It translates to CASSLGMGQVNTGELFF. The variable domain in full, with the rest retrieved from reference TRBV5-1 and TRBJ2-2, is KAGVTQTPRYLIKTRGQQVTLSCSPISGHRSVSWYQQTPGQGLQFLFEYFSETQRNKGNFPGRFSGRQFSNSRSEMNVSTLELGDSALYLCASSLGMGQVNTGELFFGEGSRLTVL.

CDR3 protein: CASTPGNSYEQYF. The CDR3 DNA is TGTGCCAGCACGCCGGGGAACTCCTACGAGCAGTACTTC. The chain has TRBV27 and TRBJ2-7; tentatively, D is TRBD2 (5 bases). Trimming shortened V by 7 bases and J by 0 bases, and 10 bases separated the two germline ends. The CDR3 loop spans 13 amino acids. Looked up from germline, CDR1 is MNHEY and CDR2 is SMNVEV (reference sequence).

The V call is TRBV5-1, the J call TRBJ2-5; TRBD2 might be the D (5 bases). Looked up from germline, CDR1 is SGHRS and CDR2 is YFSETQ. Trimming stripped 6 bases from V and 5 bases from J, with 20 bases between. This CDR3 comprises 15 residues. For the CDR3, the DNA is TGCGCCAGCATGGAGGCTAGGGCCACTTATGAGACCCAGTACTTC. Encoded protein: CASMEARATYETQYF.

J is TRBJ1-3 and V is TRBV6-5; no clear D. This CDR3 comprises 17 residues. V shed 5 bases and J shed 0 bases, with 17 bases lying between them. Looked up from germline, CDR1 is MNHEY and CDR2 is SVGAGI. CDR3 DNA sequence: TGTGCCAGCAGTCCCATTCCAACCGCATCCTCTGGAAACACCATATATTTT. Translation gives CASSPIPTASSGNTIYF.

This clonotype was found a few times. The chain employs TRBV7-9 and TRBJ2-3; 7 nucleotides align to TRBD2. The CDR3 extends over 15 amino acids. Germline assignment: CDR1 SEHNR and CDR2 FQNEAQ (reference sequence). V dropped 5 bases and J dropped 4; count of bases not matched to a gene: 9. Written as DNA, the CDR3 is TGTGCCAGCAGCCATGAGCGGGACTGGGCAGATACGCAGTATTTT. It codes for CASSHERDWADTQYF.

This clonotype was seen more than once but under ten times. The rearrangement links TRBV12-3 or TRBV12-4 to TRBJ1-2; 7 nucleotides match TRBD1. This CDR3 is 13 amino acids long. J was trimmed by 8 bases and V by 6 bases; bases with no gene match: 9. The CDR3 sequence is CASRPGTEDGYTF. The CDR3 DNA reads as TGTGCCAGCAGGCCCGGGACAGAGGACGGCTACACCTTC.

CDR3 nucleotide sequence: TGTGCCAGCAGTTTCTGGGGAGGGAGTCAGCCCCAGCATTTT. Amino acid sequence: CASSFWGGSQPQHF. The J gene is TRBJ1-5, the V gene TRBV28; D not certain. The CDR3 consists of 14 residues. Germline V gene data show CDR1 as MDHEN and CDR2 as SYDVKM. Trimming removed 3 bases from V and 6 bases from J, with 12 bases in between. Together with reference TRBV28 and TRBJ1-5, the CDR3 gives the full variable domain: DVKVTQSSRYLVKRTGEKVFLECVQDMDHENMFWYRQDPGLGLRLIYFSYDVKMKEKGDIPEGYSVSREKKERFSLILESASTNQTSMYLCASSFWGGSQPQHFGDGTRLSIL.

The rearrangement links TRBV29-1 to TRBJ1-2; the D gene is possibly TRBD1 (6 bases). V was pared by 3 bases and J by 8 bases, with 10 bases between. The CDR3 consists of 11 residues. Germline assignment: CDR1 SQVTM and CDR2 ANQGSEA. The CDR3 spells CSVEGAEGYTF. The CDR3 DNA is TGCAGCGTTGAGGGGGCCGAAGGCTACACCTTC.

The chain employs TRBV6-5 and TRBJ1-1; unclear D gene. V dropped 3 bases and J dropped 4 bases, with 21 bases sitting between them. CDR1 MNHEY and CDR2 SVGAGI come from the germline V gene. The CDR3 totals 17 residues. In DNA form, the CDR3 reads TGTGCCAGCAGTTATATTAGGTTTGGTGGGAGCGGCACTGAAGCTTTCTTT. Protein sequence: CASSYIRFGGSGTEAFF.

This clonotype was recorded once. At one boundary the junction diverges from the germline segment, which might be a read error. The chain uses TRBV6-5 and TRBJ2-1; D perhaps matches TRBD2 (6 bases). Germline CDR1 MNHEY, CDR2 SVGAGI. The CDR3 consists of 18 residues. CDR3 region: CASSYDSSGRLYYNERFF. The CDR3 DNA follows: TGTGCCAGCAGTTACGACAGTAGCGGAAGATTATACTACAATGAGCGGTTCTTC.